The source of this TCR beta chain is a study of graft-versus-host responses after intestinal transplantation. CDR1 and CDR2 (germline): SGHTA, FQGNSA. V lost 3 bases to trimming and J lost 1 base, with 6 bases between them. The CDR3 is 13 amino acids. This clone turned up a few times. Its antigen remains unknown. Assay: immunoSEQ multiplex PCR; the TCRdb copy retains only in-frame clones and omits some. Of around 100,000 clones listed, under 95% are singletons. This TCR was recovered from a human donor who received an intestinal transplant. Sequencing was performed on unstimulated CD8+ T cells sorted from spleen or lymph node cells, taken before intestinal transplant. This chain joins TRBV7-2 and TRBJ1-1; D unclear. CDR3 nucleotide sequence: TGTGCCAGCAGCTTCACACAGAACACTGAAGCTTTCTTT. The encoded protein is CASSFTQNTEAFF.